One and the same sample provided the 21 T cell receptor beta chains below, sequenced in a study of blood T cells in healthy people across ages (dated by TCRdb to 2013 to 2016). The library was produced with 5' RACE. Instrument on record: Illumina HiSeq 2500. A second PCR of roughly 6 to 12 cycles was run with a J-beta primer mix and a sample-barcoded 5' primer. TCRdb cleaned the public reads at Q25 with fastp, built clones with MiXCR and kept in-frame beta chains. Identical CDR3 protein sequences are pooled into one entry, listed with their most common genes and DNA. Across this sample there are 800,000 or so distinct CDR3 sequences, with under 80% seen only once. The ten largest clones add up to roughly 26% of the sample. Specimen: blood. These receptors all stem from a man aged 25-40 years in good health.

The rearrangement links TRBV29-1 to TRBJ2-3; D is perhaps TRBD2 (5 bases). The CDR3 extends over 14 amino acids. In germline, CDR1 is SQVTM, CDR2 ANQGSEA. V shed 2 bases and J shed 2 bases, with 11 bases lying between them. CDR3 nucleotide sequence: TGCAGCGTTGAACGGGGTCGTAACACAGATACGCAGTATTTT. Amino acids: CSVERGRNTDTQYF.

The chain uses TRBV6-6 and TRBJ1-5; no firm D call. V was pared by 0 bases and J by 5 bases, with 8 bases between. Germline V gives CDR1 MNHNY, CDR2 SVGAGI (reference sequence). The CDR3 extends over 14 amino acids. The DNA for the CDR3 is TGTGCCAGCAGTTACTCGTCGGTACATCAGCCCCAGCATTTT. As protein: CASSYSSVHQPQHF.

The chain joins TRBV7-8 to TRBJ2-3, with D perhaps matching TRBD2 (5 bases). Deletions cut 0 bases from V and 2 bases from J, with 9 bases between. Per germline, CDR1 SGHVS and CDR2 FQNEAQ. The CDR3 totals 15 residues. In nucleotides, the CDR3 is TGTGCCAGCAGCTTAGCGGGGAGTCACACAGATACGCAGTATTTT. This translates into CASSLAGSHTDTQYF.

This chain connects TRBV30 to TRBJ1-4, with D possibly TRBD1 on 5 matching bases. This CDR3 contains 14 residues. Deletions cut 3 bases from V and 4 bases from J, with 12 bases between. Germline V gives CDR1 GTSNPN, CDR2 SVGIG (reference sequence). CDR3 bases: TGTGCCTGGAGCGTTACCCAGGGTAATGAAAAACTGTTTTTT. Amino acids: CAWSVTQGNEKLFF. Filled out from reference TRBV30 and TRBJ1-4, the complete variable domain reads SQTIHQWPATLVQPVGSPLSLECTVEGTSNPNLYWYRQAAGRGLQLLFYSVGIGQISSEVPQNLSASRPQDRQFILSSKKLLLSDSGFYLCAWSVTQGNEKLFFGSGTQLSVL.

V gene TRBV20-1 combines with J gene TRBJ2-7; D ambiguous. Trimming left V 6 bases short and J 3 bases short, with 12 bases between. Looked up from germline, CDR1 is DFQATT and CDR2 is SNEGSKA (reference sequence). CDR3 length: 12 amino acids. The CDR3: CSATDEDYEQYF. The CDR3 coding sequence is TGCAGTGCCACTGACGAGGACTACGAGCAGTACTTC.

The rearrangement uses TRBV4-2 and TRBJ2-1; TRBD1 is a possible D gene (5 bases). Between the trimmed V and J ends, which lost 4 bases and 7 bases, there was a span of 17 bases. The CDR3 runs 15 residues. Germline lookup yields CDR1 LGHNA and CDR2 YNFKEQ. The CDR3 reads CASSRGGSDGNEQFF. DNA for the CDR3: TGTGCCAGCAGCCGGGGCGGATCCGACGGTAATGAGCAGTTCTTC.

This clonotype was seen at least ten times. The CDR3 is CASSPRTGTYEQYF. CDR3 coding DNA: TGTGCCAGCAGCCCTCGGACAGGAACCTACGAGCAGTACTTC. V gene TRBV9 combines with J gene TRBJ2-7, with TRBD1 matching over 7 bases. From germline, CDR1 is SGDLS and CDR2 YYNGEE. The ends lost 4 bases at V and 2 bases at J; junction bases unmatched: 6. This CDR3 spans 14 amino acids.

This clonotype was detected once. This sequence joins TRBV9 and TRBJ2-7; tentative D call: TRBD2 (5 bases). The length of the CDR3 is 13 residues. Trimming took off 3 bases at V and 3 bases at J, with 10 bases between the two ends. Germline V gene lookup returns CDR1 SGDLS and CDR2 YYNGEE. CDR3 DNA sequence: TGTGCCAGCAGCGACGGACGGGACTACGAGCAGTACTTC. This gives the protein CASSDGRDYEQYF.

Remarks on this clonotype: Compared with germline, one end of the junction differs, possibly owing to a read error. The chain employs TRBV28 and TRBJ2-2; 8 bases agree with TRBD1. CDR3 length: 13 amino acids. Germline V gene sequence: CDR1 MDHEN, CDR2 SYDVKM. As DNA, the CDR3 is TGTGCCAGCAGTTTGACAGGGGTCGGGGAACTGTTTTTT. Its translation is CASSLTGVGELFF. Based on the CDR3 plus reference TRBV28 and TRBJ2-2, the full variable domain is DVKVTQSSRYLVKRTGEKVFLECVQDMDHENMFWYRQDPGLGLRLIYFSYDVKMKEKGDIPEGYSVSREKKERFSLILESASTNQTSMYLCASSLTGVGELFFGEGSRLTVL.

V is TRBV5-5 and J is TRBJ2-5; possibly TRBD2 for D (6 bases). V lost 4 bases to trimming and J lost 2 bases, with 15 bases between them. Germline V CDR1 and CDR2: SGHKS, YYEKEE (reference sequence). This CDR3 spans 15 amino acids. The DNA of the CDR3 is TGTGCCAGCAGCCGCCCGGGACGGGAGCAAGAGACCCAGTACTTC. This translates into CASSRPGREQETQYF.

V and J are TRBV20-1 and TRBJ2-7; 9 bases map to TRBD2. J lost 3 bases, V lost 7 bases, and 7 bases had no gene match. Germline V gene lookup returns CDR1 DFQATT and CDR2 SNEGSKA (reference sequence). CDR3 length: 13 residues. The CDR3 nucleotides are TGCAGTGGTTCTAGCGGGACTAGCTACGAGCAGTACTTC. It specifies CSGSSGTSYEQYF.

The chain couples TRBV28 to TRBJ1-2; D is unclear. V was trimmed by 7 bases and J by 5 bases, leaving 11 bases between them. CDR1 is MDHEN and CDR2 is SYDVKM in the germline V gene. There are 12 residues in the CDR3. As DNA, the CDR3 is TGTGCCAGCACCTTTGGCAGTTATGGCTACACCTTC. Residues: CASTFGSYGYTF.

The gene calls are TRBV29-1 and TRBJ1-5; maybe TRBD1 (5 bases). Deletions cut 0 bases from V and 7 bases from J, with 16 bases between. The CDR3 is 15 residues long. CDR1 and CDR2 from the germline V gene are SQVTM and ANQGSEA. This CDR3 reads CSVEDILAEGQPQHF. The CDR3 DNA follows: TGCAGCGTTGAAGATATACTGGCAGAGGGGCAGCCCCAGCATTTT.

J is TRBJ1-1 and V is TRBV6-2 or TRBV6-3; a weak D match, TRBD1 (5 bases). Germline loops: CDR1 MNHEY, CDR2 SVGEGT. This CDR3 comprises 15 residues. The V gene lost 4 bases and the J gene lost 1 base, with 13 bases spanning the gap. The CDR3 spells CASSSDRLRNTEAFF. Here the CDR3 DNA reads TGTGCCAGCAGTTCCGACAGACTCCGGAACACTGAAGCTTTCTTT.

This chain uses TRBV20-1 with TRBJ2-1, with D maybe TRBD1 (6 bases). CDR3 length: 14 residues. V lost 7 bases, J lost 9 bases, and 22 bases lay in between. CDR1 DFQATT and CDR2 SNEGSKA come from the germline V gene (reference sequence). The CDR3 loop is CSVPTYNRAGEQFF. The CDR3 DNA reads as TGCAGTGTCCCCACGTACAACAGGGCGGGTGAGCAGTTCTTC.

J is TRBJ2-1 and V is TRBV12-3 or TRBV12-4; 8 nucleotides line up with TRBD2. The CDR3 is 15 amino acids. Losses at the gene ends were 6 bases for V and 1 base for J; bases not matched to a gene: 5. The CDR3 DNA reads as TGTGCCAGCAGCGGGGGGGCGCTGTCCTACAATGAGCAGTTCTTC. Translating gives CASSGGALSYNEQFF.

The chain recombines TRBV12-3 or TRBV12-4 with TRBJ1-5; the D is unclear. With 7 bases removed from V and 0 bases from J, the gap between germline ends came to 10 bases. This CDR3 has 14 amino acids. CDR3 DNA: TGTGCCAGCACCGAAGGGTATAGCAATCAGCCCCAGCATTTT. Protein: CASTEGYSNQPQHF.

The rearrangement uses TRBV7-9 and TRBJ2-5, with 7 bases lining up with TRBD2. Unmatched junction bases numbered 3, after V lost 5 bases and J lost 0 bases. The CDR3 sequence is 14 residues long. Germline V gene sequence: CDR1 SEHNR, CDR2 FQNEAQ (reference sequence). The CDR3 nucleotides read TGTGCCAGCAGCCCTGGGACTAACCAAGAGACCCAGTACTTC. Amino acid sequence: CASSPGTNQETQYF.

There are a few counts of this clonotype. The chain employs TRBV3-1 and TRBJ2-7, with D unresolved. From germline, CDR1 is LGHDT and CDR2 YNNKEL (reference sequence). The CDR3 covers 12 residues. V was cut by 10 bases and J by 1 base, with 11 bases left in between. In DNA form, the CDR3 reads TGTGCCACCCAAGGCGCTTCCTACGAGCAGTACTTC. It specifies CATQGASYEQYF.

With regard to this clonotype: The CDR3 end shows no conserved phenylalanine or tryptophan, and so a read error is likely. V is TRBV9 and J is TRBJ1-2; 7 bases are shared with TRBD1. The germline gives CDR1 SGDLS, CDR2 YYNGEE. V lost 8 bases and J lost 0; bases outside the gene matches: 4. The CDR3 is 13 residues long. The chain's CDR3 is CASMGQTNYGYTL. The CDR3 DNA reads TGTGCCAGTATGGGACAGACTAACTATGGCTACACCCTC.

The chain joins TRBV6-5 to TRBJ2-7; 10 bases fit TRBD2. Germline V gene sequence: CDR1 MNHEY, CDR2 SVGAGI. The CDR3 runs to 15 residues. The V segment lost 0 bases and the J segment 7 bases; nucleotides outside the gene matches: 6. The CDR3 reads CASSYSLAGESEQYF. CDR3 DNA sequence: TGTGCCAGCAGTTACTCCCTAGCGGGGGAAAGTGAGCAGTACTTC.